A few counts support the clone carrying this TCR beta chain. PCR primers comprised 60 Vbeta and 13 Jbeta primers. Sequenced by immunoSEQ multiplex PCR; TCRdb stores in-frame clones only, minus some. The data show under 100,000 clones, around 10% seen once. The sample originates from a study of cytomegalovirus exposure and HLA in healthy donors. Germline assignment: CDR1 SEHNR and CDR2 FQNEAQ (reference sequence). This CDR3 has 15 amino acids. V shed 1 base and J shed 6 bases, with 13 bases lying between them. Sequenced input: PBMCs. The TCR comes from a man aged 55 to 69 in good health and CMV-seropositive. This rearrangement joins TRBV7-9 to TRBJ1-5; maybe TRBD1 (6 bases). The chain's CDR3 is CASSLGTAARQPQHF. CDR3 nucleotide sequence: TGTGCCAGCAGCTTAGGGACAGCTGCTCGTCAGCCCCAGCATTTT.